The 27 T cell receptor beta chains below all came from one sample that was sequenced in a study of blood T cell repertoires in COVID-19. Data came from immunoSEQ multiplex PCR; TCRdb stores just in-frame clones and leaves some out. The sample records tens of thousands of clones, about nine tenths being singletons. Sequencing was performed on peripheral blood. These receptors originate from a man in his 70s with acute or convalescent COVID-19.

This clone was picked up one time. The chain recombines TRBV7-3 with TRBJ2-5; 8 nucleotides match TRBD1. Germline CDR1 and CDR2: SGHTA and FQGTGA. This CDR3 contains 13 residues. J was trimmed by 3 bases and V by 5 bases; bases with no gene match: 2. CDR3 amino acids: CASSLDREETQYF. CDR3 sequence (DNA): TGTGCCAGCAGCCTGGACAGGGAAGAGACCCAGTACTTC.

The V call is TRBV7-9, the J call TRBJ2-5; 13 bases are a match to TRBD2. This CDR3 is built from 16 residues. Germline CDR1 reads SEHNR; CDR2 reads FQNEAQ (reference sequence). With 7 bases clipped from V and 5 bases from J, the junction kept 10 bases outside the gene matches. This chain's CDR3 is CASTPGLAGDYETQYF. The CDR3 region has the DNA TGTGCCAGCACCCCTGGACTAGCGGGAGATTATGAGACCCAGTACTTC.

The V and J genes are TRBV28 and TRBJ2-5, with D unclear. The CDR3 contains 13 residues. Between the trimmed V and J ends, which lost 5 bases and 2 bases, there was a span of 9 bases. Germline V gene sequence: CDR1 MDHEN, CDR2 SYDVKM. Here the CDR3 reads CASSALNQETQYF. In DNA, the CDR3 is TGTGCCAGCAGTGCCCTAAATCAAGAGACCCAGTACTTC.

This clone came up once. The rearrangement joins TRBV5-1 to TRBJ2-7; D may be TRBD1 (6 bases). Germline loops: CDR1 SGHRS, CDR2 YFSETQ. Trimming shortened V by 1 base and J by 2 bases, and 16 bases separated the two germline ends. This CDR3 has 16 amino acids. DNA for the CDR3: TGCGCCAGCAGCTTGATGTACTCAGGGGACCCCTACGAGCAGTACTTC. Its translation is CASSLMYSGDPYEQYF.

This chain joins TRBV28 and TRBJ2-3, with D perhaps matching TRBD1 (5 bases). The V gene lost 7 bases and the J gene lost 0 bases, with 17 bases spanning the gap. The germline CDR1 and CDR2 sequences are MDHEN and SYDVKM. This CDR3 has 16 amino acids. The CDR3 DNA follows: TGTGCCAGCACTTCGCTACAGGTTTTTAGCACAGATACGCAGTATTTT. Amino acids: CASTSLQVFSTDTQYF.

The chain links TRBV7-2 to TRBJ1-3; 7 positions agree with TRBD1. After removal of 1 base from V and 1 base from J, the junction contained 7 bases not matched to a gene. CDR1 SGHTA and CDR2 FQGNSA come from the germline V gene. There are 17 residues in the CDR3. CDR3: CASSLGQGATSGNTIYF. The CDR3 nucleotides read TGTGCCAGCAGCTTAGGACAGGGAGCCACTTCTGGAAACACCATATATTTT.

The chain joins TRBV27 to TRBJ2-2; D is unresolved. The CDR3 consists of 15 residues. Per germline, CDR1 MNHEY and CDR2 SMNVEV (reference sequence). Trimming stripped 4 bases from V and 5 bases from J, with 14 bases between. CDR3 in amino acids: CASSSLLRPTGELFF. The CDR3 DNA sequence: TGTGCCAGCAGTTCCCTCCTGCGCCCGACCGGGGAGCTGTTTTTT.

This clone was seen only once. The chain carries TRBV28 and TRBJ2-1; D is possibly TRBD2 (6 bases). CDR3 length: 15 amino acids. Per the germline V gene, CDR1 is MDHEN and CDR2 is SYDVKM. The V end lost 3 bases, the J end lost 6 bases, and 15 bases lay between the germline ends. For the CDR3, the DNA is TGTGCCAGCAGTTTTCTGTCAGGAGGGGCCAATGAGCAGTTCTTC. Amino acid sequence: CASSFLSGGANEQFF.

V is TRBV4-3 and J is TRBJ1-1; no definite D call. Germline CDR1 LGHNA, CDR2 YSLEER. Trimming cost V 0 bases and J 5 bases, with 10 bases left between them. This CDR3 is built from 14 residues. The CDR3 sequence is CASSQDGRGTEAFF. CDR3 bases: TGCGCCAGCAGCCAAGATGGACGAGGGACTGAAGCTTTCTTT.

The chain couples TRBV28 to TRBJ2-7, with 7 bases fitting TRBD1. V trimming: 6 bases; J trimming: 4 bases; junction bases outside the gene matches: 9. Germline V gives CDR1 MDHEN, CDR2 SYDVKM. This CDR3 has 14 residues. CDR3 loop: CASSTTGPVYEQYF. As DNA, the CDR3 is TGTGCCAGCAGCACGACAGGGCCGGTTTACGAGCAGTACTTC.

The rearrangement links TRBV19 to TRBJ2-5; TRBD2 agrees at 8 bases. The germline V gene has CDR1 LNHDA and CDR2 SQIVND (reference sequence). The CDR3 loop spans 14 amino acids. J lost 3 bases, V lost 4 bases, and 4 bases had no gene match. CDR3 region: CASSTGAGEETQYF. As DNA, the CDR3 is TGTGCCAGTAGTACCGGAGCGGGAGAAGAGACCCAGTACTTC.

This chain connects TRBV6-4 to TRBJ2-1; 10 bases are shared with TRBD2. This CDR3 is 14 amino acids long. Trimming removed 5 bases from V and 7 bases from J; junction bases left unmatched: 5. Per the germline V gene, CDR1 is MRHNA and CDR2 is SNTAGT. This chain's CDR3 is CASSLTSGPNEQFF. CDR3 DNA sequence: TGTGCCAGCAGTCTGACTAGCGGGCCGAATGAGCAGTTCTTC.

This sequence joins TRBV10-3 and TRBJ1-5; D perhaps matches TRBD1 (6 bases). The V gene's germline CDR1 is ENHRY and CDR2 SYGVKD. The CDR3 runs to 13 residues. Trimming took off 9 bases at V and 4 bases at J, with 13 bases between the two ends. The CDR3: CAMGGGANQPQHF. The CDR3 DNA follows: TGTGCCATGGGTGGGGGGGCGAATCAGCCCCAGCATTTT.

The chain couples TRBV7-8 to TRBJ2-3, with 7 nucleotides matching TRBD1. The CDR3 sequence is 14 residues long. Germline CDR1 SGHVS, CDR2 FQNEAQ. The trim removed 8 bases at V and 2 bases at J, leaving 7 bases unmatched. CDR3 amino acids: CASSGQSNTDTQYF. The DNA of the CDR3 is TGTGCCAGCTCGGGACAGTCCAACACAGATACGCAGTATTTT.

The J gene is TRBJ1-1, the V gene TRBV7-9; 8 positions match TRBD1. Germline CDR1 is SEHNR and CDR2 is FQNEAQ (reference sequence). Trimming removed 5 bases from V and 0 bases from J; junction bases left unmatched: 8. This CDR3 region has 16 residues. The CDR3 reads CASSLGQGTMNTEAFF. The CDR3 nucleotides read TGTGCCAGCAGCCTAGGACAGGGAACTATGAACACTGAAGCTTTCTTT.

In its sample, this clone was seen once. The CDR3 DNA reads TGTGCCAGCAGCTCCTTAGGGGTAGGATCACCCCTCCACTTT. Protein product: CASSSLGVGSPLHF. J is TRBJ1-6 and V is TRBV7-2; a possible D gene is TRBD1 (5 bases). The CDR3 extends over 14 amino acids. Between the trimmed V and J ends, which lost 4 bases and 10 bases, there was a span of 14 bases. Germline V gives CDR1 SGHTA, CDR2 FQGNSA.

The J gene is TRBJ2-7, the V gene TRBV4-3, with a tentative D call TRBD2 (5 bases). Germline lookup yields CDR1 LGHNA and CDR2 YSLEER. V dropped 0 bases and J dropped 2 bases, with 17 bases sitting between them. The CDR3 is 17 residues long. CDR3 amino acids: CASSQDPTLAYPYEQYF. The CDR3 DNA sequence: TGCGCCAGCAGCCAAGATCCCACTTTAGCGTACCCCTACGAGCAGTACTTC.

V gene TRBV6-5 combines with J gene TRBJ2-2; 9 positions match TRBD1. The V segment lost 5 bases and the J segment 5 bases; nucleotides outside the gene matches: 6. Germline V lookup: CDR1 MNHEY, CDR2 SVGAGI. CDR3 length equals 15 residues. The CDR3 region is CASSPDRGSTGELFF. The CDR3, as DNA: TGTGCCAGCAGTCCTGACAGGGGGAGTACCGGGGAGCTGTTTTTT.

This chain uses TRBV5-1 with TRBJ2-2; possibly TRBD2 for D (6 bases). CDR3 length: 15 residues. Germline CDR1 is SGHRS and CDR2 is YFSETQ. Trimming stripped 5 bases from V and 6 bases from J, with 17 bases between. CDR3 loop: CASSPDGREAGELFF. Here the CDR3 DNA reads TGCGCCAGCAGTCCGGATGGGCGGGAAGCCGGGGAGCTGTTTTTT.

This chain uses TRBV2 with TRBJ2-5; maybe TRBD2 (7 bases). CDR3 length: 15 amino acids. Germline V gives CDR1 SNHLY, CDR2 FYNNEI. Trimming removed 2 bases at V and 5 bases at J, with 15 bases between. In DNA, the CDR3 is TGTGCCAGCAGTGAATGGGGGGGGGCAGGTGAGACCCAGTACTTC. It translates to CASSEWGGAGETQYF.

The CDR3 nucleotides read TGTGCCAGCAGCCCGGGACTGGCCCAAGAGACCCAGTACTTC. Translated, it gives CASSPGLAQETQYF. The chain uses TRBV7-3 and TRBJ2-5, with D perhaps TRBD2 (6 bases). The germline gives CDR1 SGHTA, CDR2 FQGTGA. Deletions cut 5 bases from V and 1 base from J, with 11 bases between. This CDR3 contains 14 residues.

J is TRBJ1-1 and V is TRBV28; 7 bases fit TRBD1. V was clipped by 5 bases and J by 11 bases; unmatched bases: 11. The CDR3 loop spans 13 amino acids. Germline V gives CDR1 MDHEN, CDR2 SYDVKM. The CDR3: CASSPSYRGRAFF. CDR3 DNA: TGTGCCAGCAGTCCCTCATACAGGGGCCGGGCTTTCTTT.

This chain joins TRBV11-2 and TRBJ2-7; TRBD1 agrees at 10 bases. The CDR3 loop spans 15 amino acids. Germline lookup yields CDR1 SGHAT and CDR2 FQNNGV. J was trimmed by 6 bases and V by 5 bases; bases with no gene match: 10. The CDR3 nucleotides read TGTGCCAGCAGCGTTACCGGGACAGGGGATGGCGAGCAGTACTTC. This codes for CASSVTGTGDGEQYF.

The V gene is TRBV7-2, the J gene TRBJ2-3; 10 positions match TRBD2. The germline gives CDR1 SGHTA, CDR2 FQGNSA. V was clipped by 5 bases and J by 2 bases; unmatched bases: 7. CDR3 length: 16 amino acids. Here the CDR3 reads CASSQRTSGITDTQYF. The CDR3 nucleotides read TGTGCCAGCAGCCAGCGGACTAGCGGTATCACAGATACGCAGTATTTT.

The DNA for the CDR3 is TGTGCCAGCAGTTACACCGGGGGGGGGCCCTACGAGCAGTACTTC. Protein: CASSYTGGGPYEQYF. J is TRBJ2-7 and V is TRBV6-5, with 8 bases fitting TRBD2. V was pared by 2 bases and J by 2 bases, with 5 bases of the junction left unmatched. Germline V gives CDR1 MNHEY, CDR2 SVGAGI. The CDR3 sequence is 15 residues long.

The chain couples TRBV15 to TRBJ1-4; maybe TRBD1 (5 bases). Trimming removed 5 bases from V and 5 bases from J, with 18 bases in between. Germline V gives CDR1 LNHNV, CDR2 YYDKDF (reference sequence). The CDR3 length is 16 residues. CDR3 in DNA: TGTGCCACCAGCGACAGATTCCTTGGTGGGAATGAAAAACTGTTTTTT. This translates into CATSDRFLGGNEKLFF.

The CDR3: CASSSVGGASTDTQYF. The CDR3 DNA follows: TGTGCCAGCAGCTCCGTCGGGGGAGCTAGCACAGATACGCAGTATTTT. The chain has TRBV7-3 and TRBJ2-3, with D perhaps TRBD2 (6 bases). This CDR3 contains 16 residues. Per germline, CDR1 SGHTA and CDR2 FQGTGA. Trimming took 4 bases from V and 0 from J, leaving 14 bases between them.